This T cell receptor beta chain was profiled in a study of shared clonotypes between healthy human individuals. TCRdb's copy holds only in-frame clones and misses some; the assay was immunoSEQ multiplex PCR. The sample consists of 190,000 or so clones, roughly 93% of them appearing once. This clone turned up a few times. Antigen unknown. General study results and limits: The rarefaction results pointed to incomplete sorted-subset sequencing despite large depth.

This CDR3 contains 14 residues. The sequenced sample consisted of naive CD4+ T cells sorted from blood. The subset denotes: CD45RA+ positively selected. The rearrangement links TRBV21-1 to TRBJ1-1. TRBV21-1 is assigned pseudogene status. The clonotype was recovered from a woman aged 25 to 39 in good health. The CDR3 DNA reads TGTGCCAGCTGTGTGGGGGGCAGGGACACTGAAGCTTTCTTT. Amino acid sequence: CASCVGGRDTEAFF.